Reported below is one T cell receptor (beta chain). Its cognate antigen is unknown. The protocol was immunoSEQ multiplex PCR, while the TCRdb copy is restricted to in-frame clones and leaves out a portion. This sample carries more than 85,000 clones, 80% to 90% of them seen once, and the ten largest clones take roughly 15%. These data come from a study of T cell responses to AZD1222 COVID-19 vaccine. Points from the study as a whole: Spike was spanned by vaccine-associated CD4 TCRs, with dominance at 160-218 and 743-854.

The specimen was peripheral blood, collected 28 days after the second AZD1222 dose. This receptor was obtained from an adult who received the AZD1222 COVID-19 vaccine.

DNA of the CDR3: TGTGCCAGCAGCAAACAGGCCCCTTCCTACAATGAGCAGTTCTTC. It codes for CASSKQAPSYNEQFF. The chain is built from TRBV21-1 and TRBJ2-1; the tabulated D call, TRBD1, remains unverified against the DNA. TRBV21-1 is deemed a pseudogene. The CDR3 consists of 15 residues.